This passage covers 4 T cell receptor beta chains from one sample sequenced in a study of read filtering for tumor transcriptome and immune sequencing. This library used about 360 ng RNA and molecular barcoded adaptors spanning alpha/delta and beta/gamma chains. TCRdb processed the reads anew with MiXCR; each CDR3 protein has one entry. The sample includes around 41,000 distinct CDR3 sequences, roughly 10% of them seen just once. Input material: a population of CD138-negative cells sorted from bone marrow. The receptors here all came from a donor aged 40 or over with multiple myeloma.

This clonotype was seen many times. The rearrangement joins TRBV7-6 to TRBJ2-5, with TRBD1 matching 10 bases. This CDR3 spans 16 amino acids. Trimming removed 2 bases from V and 2 bases from J; junction bases left unmatched: 5. CDR1 is SGHVS and CDR2 is FNYEAQ in the germline V gene. CDR3 loop: CASSLRPGQGQETQYF. As DNA, the CDR3 is TGTGCCAGCAGCTTACGCCCGGGACAGGGGCAAGAGACCCAGTACTTC.

In its sample, this clonotype was seen many times. V usage is TRBV5-5 and J usage is TRBJ2-3, with 7 bases that match TRBD1. V shed 1 base, J shed 2 bases, and the junction held 4 bases outside the gene matches. Germline V gives CDR1 SGHKS, CDR2 YYEKEE (reference sequence). The CDR3 totals 15 residues. This chain's CDR3 is CASSLTGENTDTQYF. The CDR3 region has the DNA TGTGCCAGCAGCTTGACAGGGGAGAACACAGATACGCAGTATTTT.

This clonotype was seen at least ten times. The chain employs TRBV5-1 and TRBJ2-1, with 8 bases that match TRBD2. J was trimmed by 1 base and V by 2 bases; bases with no gene match: 2. Germline values: CDR1 SGHRS, CDR2 YFSETQ. CDR3 length: 15 residues. The CDR3 region has the DNA TGCGCCAGCAGCTTCTTAGCGGGGTCCTACAATGAGCAGTTCTTC. The encoded protein is CASSFLAGSYNEQFF.

In this sample, this clonotype turned up many times. The CDR3 DNA reads TGTGCCAGCTCACCACTGGGAATAGGGGAGACCCAGTACTTC. Translating it yields CASSPLGIGETQYF. The chain is built from TRBV18 and TRBJ2-5; D ambiguous. The CDR3 spans 14 residues. CDR1 and CDR2 (germline): KGHSH, LQKENI. Between the trimmed V and J ends, which lost 1 base and 5 bases, there was a span of 11 bases.